These T cell receptor beta chains were read from a single sample in a study of blood T cell repertoires in COVID-19. Repertoires were generated with immunoSEQ multiplex PCR, while TCRdb's copy carries only in-frame clones and drops some. This table holds some 42,000 clones, around four fifths found once. What was sequenced was peripheral blood. Source of these receptors: a man over 45 with active COVID-19. The CDR3 runs from the conserved cysteine through the conserved F or W. Fields, in order: V gene, clone size, CDR3 protein. Only part of the rows carry a size: once, few, many, or a class if the clone is expanded.

V: TRBV29-1; size: -; CDR3: CSVRLRPGNYGYTF
V: TRBV15; size: -; CDR3: CATSRLRQGWTEAFF
V: TRBV19; size: -; CDR3: CASSIEQGKVPQHF
V: TRBV5-1; size: -; CDR3: CASSFDGKYGYTF
V: TRBV9; size: -; CDR3: CASSAGLIQETQYF
V: TRBV10-1; size: -; CDR3: CASSEVAVDSGNTIYF
V: TRBV6-5; size: -; CDR3: CASSSGATTYEQYF
V: TRBV7-2; size: once; CDR3: CASSRRPGNEQYF
V: TRBV9; size: few; CDR3: CASSAGTSGPGEETQYF
V: TRBV5-6; size: once; CDR3: CASSPRPRGEQYF
V: TRBV20-1; size: -; CDR3: CSASLDNSPLHF
V: TRBV30; size: -; CDR3: CAWRSGQGRTFF
V: TRBV6-2/TRBV6-3; size: once; CDR3: CASSYSRAPTSGSSYNEQFF
V: TRBV28; size: -; CDR3: CASSTDSYSNQPQHF
V: TRBV21-1; size: -; CDR3: CASSGKTGTNRNTIYF
V: TRBV18; size: -; CDR3: CASSSTQTVPYGYTF
V: TRBV2; size: -; CDR3: CASSEEGQGNGYTF
V: TRBV9; size: once; CDR3: CASSPGGGGEETQYF